This T cell receptor beta chain appears in the sequencing data of a study of T-cell memory formation after mild COVID-19. Overall study context: Among the donors, TCR clusters were largely specific to each donor. Broader study findings: Day 15 to 85 contracting clones showed balanced CD4/CD8; day 15 to 37 expanders favored CD4+.

5'RACE, which relied on constant-segment primers, yielded TCR alpha and TCR beta cDNA libraries carrying sample barcodes and UMIs. TCRdb reprocessed the 5' RACE reads with MiXCR, giving one entry per CDR3 protein. Of under 200,000 distinct CDR3 sequences in the sample, 10% to 15% are singletons; the top ten hold 3% to 4%. Germline CDR1 reads MNHEY; CDR2 reads SVGEGT. CDR3 length: 13 amino acids. Trimming cost V 7 bases and J 1 base, with 8 bases left between them. In regard to this clonotype: The antigen is undetermined.

This receptor was taken from a man aged 18 to 29 who had mild COVID-19 (a few samples of this study predate the infection). Cell type and time point are not known. The sample was PBMCs or a T cell subset sorted from them (not recorded which). The chain couples TRBV6-2 or TRBV6-3 to TRBJ2-1; possible D gene TRBD1, 6 bases. The CDR3 nucleotides are TGTGCCAGCAATGGACAGTCCTACAATGAGCAGTTCTTC. Protein product: CASNGQSYNEQFF.